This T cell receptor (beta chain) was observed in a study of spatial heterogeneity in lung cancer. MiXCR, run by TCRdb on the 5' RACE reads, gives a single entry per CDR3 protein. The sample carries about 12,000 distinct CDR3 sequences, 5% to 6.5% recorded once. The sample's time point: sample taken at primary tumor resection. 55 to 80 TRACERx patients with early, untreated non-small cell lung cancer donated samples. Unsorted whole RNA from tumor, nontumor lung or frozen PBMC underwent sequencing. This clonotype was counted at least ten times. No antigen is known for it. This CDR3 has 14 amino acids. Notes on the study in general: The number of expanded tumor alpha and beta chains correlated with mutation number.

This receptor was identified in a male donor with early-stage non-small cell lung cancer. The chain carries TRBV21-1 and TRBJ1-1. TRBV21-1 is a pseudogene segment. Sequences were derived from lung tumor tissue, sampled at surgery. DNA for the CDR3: TGTGCCAGCAGCAAGCGGGGGGACCGAACTGAAGCTTTCTTT. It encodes CASSKRGDRTEAFF.